This T cell receptor (beta chain) was recorded in a study of circulating and synovial CD4+ cells in juvenile arthritis. This clone showed up just once. CDR3 length: 13 residues. Per germline, CDR1 SGDLS and CDR2 YYNGEE. V trimming: 4 bases; J trimming: 3 bases; junction bases outside the gene matches: 3. The method was immunoSEQ multiplex PCR; TCRdb's version includes in-frame clones alone and lacks a portion of them. The repertoire holds 30,000 to 40,000 clones, 90% to 95% seen once, with under 0.2% in the top ten. The receptor was derived from a human donor with juvenile idiopathic arthritis. J is TRBJ1-1 and V is TRBV9, with 7 bases lining up with TRBD1. Sequencing was carried out using CD4+ T cells from blood. The CDR3 sequence is CASSLDRDTEAFF. The DNA for the CDR3 is TGTGCCAGCAGCCTCGACAGGGACACTGAAGCTTTCTTT.